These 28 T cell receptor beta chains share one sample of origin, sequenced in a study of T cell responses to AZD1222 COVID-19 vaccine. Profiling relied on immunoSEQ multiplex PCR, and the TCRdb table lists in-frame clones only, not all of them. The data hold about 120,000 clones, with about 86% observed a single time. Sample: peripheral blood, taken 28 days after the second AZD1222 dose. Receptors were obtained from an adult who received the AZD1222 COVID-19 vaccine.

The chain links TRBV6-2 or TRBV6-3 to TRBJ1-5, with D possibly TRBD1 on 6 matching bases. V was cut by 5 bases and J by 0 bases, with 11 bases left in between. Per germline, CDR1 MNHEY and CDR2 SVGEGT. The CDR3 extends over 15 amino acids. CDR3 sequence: CASSKQGNSNQPQHF. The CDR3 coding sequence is TGTGCCAGCAGTAAACAGGGAAATAGCAATCAGCCCCAGCATTTT.

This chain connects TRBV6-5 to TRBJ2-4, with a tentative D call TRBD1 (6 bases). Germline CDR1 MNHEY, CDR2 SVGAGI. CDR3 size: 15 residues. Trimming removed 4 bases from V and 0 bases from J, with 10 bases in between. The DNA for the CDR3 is TGTGCCAGCAGTTCACAGGGCCTAGCCAAAAACATTCAGTACTTC. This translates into CASSSQGLAKNIQYF.

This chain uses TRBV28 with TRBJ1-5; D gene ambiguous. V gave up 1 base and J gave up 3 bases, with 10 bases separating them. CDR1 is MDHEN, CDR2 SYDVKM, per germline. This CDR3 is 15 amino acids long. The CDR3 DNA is TGTGCCAGCAGTTTATTGGAAGGGCCCAATCAGCCCCAGCATTTT. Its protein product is CASSLLEGPNQPQHF.

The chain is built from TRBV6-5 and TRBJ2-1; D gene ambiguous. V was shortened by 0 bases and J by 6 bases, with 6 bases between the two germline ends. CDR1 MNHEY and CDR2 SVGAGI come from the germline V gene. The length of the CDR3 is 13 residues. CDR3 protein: CASSYSNSNEQFF. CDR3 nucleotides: TGTGCCAGCAGTTACTCCAATTCCAATGAGCAGTTCTTC.

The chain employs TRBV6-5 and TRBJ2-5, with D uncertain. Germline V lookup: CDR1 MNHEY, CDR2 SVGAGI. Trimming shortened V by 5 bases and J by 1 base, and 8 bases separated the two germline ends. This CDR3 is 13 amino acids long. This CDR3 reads CASSIGSQETQYF. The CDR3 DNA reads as TGTGCCAGCAGTATAGGGTCCCAAGAGACCCAGTACTTC.

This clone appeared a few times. The CDR3 protein is CASSSGQGTTLHF. In DNA, the CDR3 is TGTGCCAGCAGCTCGGGACAGGGAACGACACTCCACTTT. This chain uses TRBV11-2 with TRBJ1-6; 9 bases match TRBD1. V trimming: 4 bases; J trimming: 16 bases; junction bases outside the gene matches: 8. The CDR3 spans 13 residues. Germline CDR1 SGHAT, CDR2 FQNNGV.

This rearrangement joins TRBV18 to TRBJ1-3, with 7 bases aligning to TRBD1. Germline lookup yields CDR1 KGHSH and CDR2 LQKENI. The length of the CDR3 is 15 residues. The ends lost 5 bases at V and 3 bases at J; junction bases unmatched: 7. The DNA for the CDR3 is TGTGCCAGCTCAGCGTCACAGGGGAGTGGAAACACCATATATTTT. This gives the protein CASSASQGSGNTIYF.

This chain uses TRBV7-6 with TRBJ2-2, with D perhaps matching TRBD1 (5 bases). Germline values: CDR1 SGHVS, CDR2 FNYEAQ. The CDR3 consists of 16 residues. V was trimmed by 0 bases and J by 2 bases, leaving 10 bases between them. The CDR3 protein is CASSLAGRGNTGELFF. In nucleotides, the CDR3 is TGTGCCAGCAGCTTAGCGGGAAGGGGAAACACCGGGGAGCTGTTTTTT.

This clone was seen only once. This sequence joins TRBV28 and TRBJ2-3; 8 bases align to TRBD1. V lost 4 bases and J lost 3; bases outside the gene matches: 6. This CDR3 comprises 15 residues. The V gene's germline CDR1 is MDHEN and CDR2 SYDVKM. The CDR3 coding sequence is TGTGCCAGCAGTTCCGGACAGGGCGGGACAGATACGCAGTATTTT. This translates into CASSSGQGGTDTQYF. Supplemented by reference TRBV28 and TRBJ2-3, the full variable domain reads DVKVTQSSRYLVKRTGEKVFLECVQDMDHENMFWYRQDPGLGLRLIYFSYDVKMKEKGDIPEGYSVSREKKERFSLILESASTNQTSMYLCASSSGQGGTDTQYFGPGTRLTVL.

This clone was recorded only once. This chain's CDR3 is CASSPLQGFGANVLTF. CDR3 DNA sequence: TGTGCCAGCAGCCCGTTACAGGGATTTGGGGCCAACGTCCTGACTTTC. The chain couples TRBV7-6 to TRBJ2-6, with TRBD1 as a possible D gene (6 bases). The CDR3 totals 16 residues. The germline V gene has CDR1 SGHVS and CDR2 FNYEAQ. Trimming removed 5 bases from V and 3 bases from J, with 14 bases in between.

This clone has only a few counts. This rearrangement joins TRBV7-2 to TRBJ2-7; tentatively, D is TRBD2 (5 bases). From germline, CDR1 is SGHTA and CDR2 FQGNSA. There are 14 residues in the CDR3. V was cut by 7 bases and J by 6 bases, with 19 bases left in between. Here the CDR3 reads CASIPRATSLEQYF. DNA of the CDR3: TGTGCCAGCATCCCGCGGGCTACCTCCCTCGAGCAGTACTTC.

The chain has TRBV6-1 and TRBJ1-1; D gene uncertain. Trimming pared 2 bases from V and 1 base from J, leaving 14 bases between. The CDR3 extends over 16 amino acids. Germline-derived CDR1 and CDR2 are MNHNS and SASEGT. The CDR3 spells CASSESIVGGNTEAFF. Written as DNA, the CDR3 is TGTGCCAGCAGTGAATCAATTGTTGGCGGGAACACTGAAGCTTTCTTT.

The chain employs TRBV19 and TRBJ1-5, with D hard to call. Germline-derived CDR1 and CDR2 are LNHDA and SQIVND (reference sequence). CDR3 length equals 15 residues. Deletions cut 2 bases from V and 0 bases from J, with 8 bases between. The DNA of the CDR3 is TGTGCCAGTAGTATAACGGCTTATAGCAATCAGCCCCAGCATTTT. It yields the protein CASSITAYSNQPQHF.

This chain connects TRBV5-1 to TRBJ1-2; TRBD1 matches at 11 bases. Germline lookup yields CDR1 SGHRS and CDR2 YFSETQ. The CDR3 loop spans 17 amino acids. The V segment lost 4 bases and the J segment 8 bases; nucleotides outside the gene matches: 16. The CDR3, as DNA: TGCGCCAGCAGCCCGGACATCCTAGGACAGGGGGCAGGAGGCTACACCTTC. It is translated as CASSPDILGQGAGGYTF.

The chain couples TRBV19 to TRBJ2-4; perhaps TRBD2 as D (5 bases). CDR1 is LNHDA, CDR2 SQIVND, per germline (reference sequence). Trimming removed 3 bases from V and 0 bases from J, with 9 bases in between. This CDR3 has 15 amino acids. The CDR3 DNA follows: TGTGCCAGTAGTATGTACCGGGAAGCCAAAAACATTCAGTACTTC. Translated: CASSMYREAKNIQYF.

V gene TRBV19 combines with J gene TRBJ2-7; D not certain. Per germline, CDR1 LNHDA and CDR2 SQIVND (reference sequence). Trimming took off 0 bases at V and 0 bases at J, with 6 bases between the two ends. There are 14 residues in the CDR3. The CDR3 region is CASSIDSRSYEQYF. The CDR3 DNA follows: TGTGCCAGTAGTATAGACAGCCGCTCCTACGAGCAGTACTTC.

CDR3 in DNA: TGTGCCAGCAGTTTGAACAGACTAGCGGGAGGGTTTGAGACCCAGTACTTC. This sequence encodes CASSLNRLAGGFETQYF. The chain combines TRBV28 with TRBJ2-5, with 14 nucleotides matching TRBD2. From germline, CDR1 is MDHEN and CDR2 SYDVKM. The length of the CDR3 is 17 residues. V trimming: 3 bases; J trimming: 5 bases; junction bases outside the gene matches: 8.

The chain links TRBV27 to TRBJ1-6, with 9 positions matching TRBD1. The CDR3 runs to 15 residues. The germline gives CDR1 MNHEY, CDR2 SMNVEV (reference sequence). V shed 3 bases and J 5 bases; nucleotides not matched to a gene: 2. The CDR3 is CASSFWDRDNSPLHF. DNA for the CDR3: TGTGCCAGCAGTTTTTGGGACAGGGATAATTCACCCCTCCACTTT.

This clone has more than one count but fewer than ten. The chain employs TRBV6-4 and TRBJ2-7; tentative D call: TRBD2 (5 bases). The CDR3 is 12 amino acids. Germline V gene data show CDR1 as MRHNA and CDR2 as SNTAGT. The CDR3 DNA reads TGTAGCGGCGGTGGGAAATCCTACGAGCAGTACTTC. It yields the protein CSGGGKSYEQYF.

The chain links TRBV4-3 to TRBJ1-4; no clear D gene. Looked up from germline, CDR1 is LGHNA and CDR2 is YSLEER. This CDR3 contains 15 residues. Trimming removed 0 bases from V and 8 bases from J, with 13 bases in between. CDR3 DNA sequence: TGCGCCAGCAGCCAAGATGGGTCGCTATTAGAAAAACTGTTTTTT. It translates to CASSQDGSLLEKLFF.

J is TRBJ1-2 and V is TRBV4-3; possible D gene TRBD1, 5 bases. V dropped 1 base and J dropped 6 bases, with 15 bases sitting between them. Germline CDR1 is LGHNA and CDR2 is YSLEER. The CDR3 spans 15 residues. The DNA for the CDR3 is TGCGCCAGCAGCCAAGGTCAGGGAACTATCAATGGCTACACCTTC. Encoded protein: CASSQGQGTINGYTF.

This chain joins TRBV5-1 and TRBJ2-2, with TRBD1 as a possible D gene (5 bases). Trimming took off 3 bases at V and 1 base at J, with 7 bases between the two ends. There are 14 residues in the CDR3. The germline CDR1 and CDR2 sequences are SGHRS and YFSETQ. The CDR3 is CASSWGRNTGELFF. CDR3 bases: TGCGCCAGCAGCTGGGGCCGGAACACCGGGGAGCTGTTTTTT.

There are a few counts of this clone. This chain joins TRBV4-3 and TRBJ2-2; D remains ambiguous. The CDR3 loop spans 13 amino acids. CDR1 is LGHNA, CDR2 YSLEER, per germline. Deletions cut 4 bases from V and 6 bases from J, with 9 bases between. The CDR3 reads CASSRTLAGELFF. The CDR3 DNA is TGCGCCAGCAGCCGGACCTTGGCCGGGGAGCTGTTTTTT.

In DNA, the CDR3 is TGTGCCAGCAGCGCCGAATACCGGGACGACACTAACTATGGCTACACCTTC. This sequence encodes CASSAEYRDDTNYGYTF. The J gene is TRBJ1-2, the V gene TRBV9; D possibly corresponds to TRBD1 (5 bases). Trimming pared 3 bases from V and 0 bases from J, leaving 18 bases between. The CDR3 spans 17 residues. Germline V gene data show CDR1 as SGDLS and CDR2 as YYNGEE.

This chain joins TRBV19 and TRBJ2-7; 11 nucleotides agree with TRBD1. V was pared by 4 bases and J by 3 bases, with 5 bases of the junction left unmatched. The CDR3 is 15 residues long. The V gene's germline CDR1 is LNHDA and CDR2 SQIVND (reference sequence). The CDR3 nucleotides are TGTGCCAGTAGTAAAGGACAGGGGGCCAGCTACGAGCAGTACTTC. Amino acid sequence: CASSKGQGASYEQYF.

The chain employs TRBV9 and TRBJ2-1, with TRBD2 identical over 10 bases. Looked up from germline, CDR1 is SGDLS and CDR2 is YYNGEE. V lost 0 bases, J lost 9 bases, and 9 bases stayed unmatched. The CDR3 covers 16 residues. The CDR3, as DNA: TGTGCCAGCAGCGTAGAGTTGCTAGCGGGAGTGGGTGAGCAGTTCTTC. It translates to CASSVELLAGVGEQFF.

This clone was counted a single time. The CDR3 is CASRGTSGYNEQFF. In DNA, the CDR3 is TGTGCCAGCAGGGGGACTAGCGGATACAATGAGCAGTTCTTC. The chain has TRBV21-1 and TRBJ2-1; TRBD2 reflects the table's D call only, with no check against the DNA. TRBV21-1 is a pseudogene. The CDR3 spans 14 residues.

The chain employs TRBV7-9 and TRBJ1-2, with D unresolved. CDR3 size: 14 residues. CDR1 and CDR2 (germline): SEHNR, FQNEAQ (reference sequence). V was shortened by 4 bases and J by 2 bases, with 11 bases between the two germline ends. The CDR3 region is CASSSRGGNYGYTF. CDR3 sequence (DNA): TGTGCCAGCAGCTCTCGGGGAGGCAACTATGGCTACACCTTC.